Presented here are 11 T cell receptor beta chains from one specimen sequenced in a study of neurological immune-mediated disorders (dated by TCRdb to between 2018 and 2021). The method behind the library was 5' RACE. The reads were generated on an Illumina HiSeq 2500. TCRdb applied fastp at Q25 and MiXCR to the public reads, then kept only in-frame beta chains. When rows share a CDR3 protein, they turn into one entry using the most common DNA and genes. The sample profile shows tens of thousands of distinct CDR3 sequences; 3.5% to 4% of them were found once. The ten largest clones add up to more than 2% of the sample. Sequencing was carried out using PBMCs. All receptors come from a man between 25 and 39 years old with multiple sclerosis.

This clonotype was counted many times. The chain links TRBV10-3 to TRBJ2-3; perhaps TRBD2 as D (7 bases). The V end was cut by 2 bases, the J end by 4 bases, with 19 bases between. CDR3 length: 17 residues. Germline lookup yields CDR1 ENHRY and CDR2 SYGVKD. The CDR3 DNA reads TGTGCCATCAGTGAGAGCGGGACACGTCAGTCCGCAGATACGCAGTATTTT. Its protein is CAISESGTRQSADTQYF.

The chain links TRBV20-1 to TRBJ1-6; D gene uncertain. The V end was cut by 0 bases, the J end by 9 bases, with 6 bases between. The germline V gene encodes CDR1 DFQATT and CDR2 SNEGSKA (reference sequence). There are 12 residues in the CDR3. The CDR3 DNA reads TGCAGTGCTAGAGACGCACTTTCACCCCTCCACTTT. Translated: CSARDALSPLHF.

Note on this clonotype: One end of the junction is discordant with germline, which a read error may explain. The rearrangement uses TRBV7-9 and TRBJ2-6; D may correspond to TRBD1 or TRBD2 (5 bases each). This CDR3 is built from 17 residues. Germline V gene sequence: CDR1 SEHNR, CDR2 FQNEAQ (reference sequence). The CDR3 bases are TGTGCCAGCAGCCGAAGGGGACCTCCCTCTGGGGCCAAAGTCCTGACTTTC. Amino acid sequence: CASSRRGPPSGAKVLTF. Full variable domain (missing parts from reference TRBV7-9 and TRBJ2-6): DTGVSQNPRHKITKRGQNVTFRCDPISEHNRLYWYRQTLGQGPEFLTYFQNEAQLEKSRLLSDRFSAERPKGSFSTLEIQRTEQGDSAMYLCASSRRGPPSGAKVLTFGAGSRLTVL.

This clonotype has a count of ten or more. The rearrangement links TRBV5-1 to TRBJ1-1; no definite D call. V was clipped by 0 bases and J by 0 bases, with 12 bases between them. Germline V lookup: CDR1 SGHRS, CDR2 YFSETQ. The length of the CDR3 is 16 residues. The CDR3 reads CASSLGMGAVNTEAFF. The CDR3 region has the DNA TGCGCCAGCAGCTTGGGAATGGGCGCGGTGAACACTGAAGCTTTCTTT.

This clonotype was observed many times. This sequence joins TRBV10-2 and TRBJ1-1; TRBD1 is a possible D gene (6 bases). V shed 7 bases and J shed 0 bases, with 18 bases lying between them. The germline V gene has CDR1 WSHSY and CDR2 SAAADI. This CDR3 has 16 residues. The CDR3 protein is CASNSEGVGLNTEAFF. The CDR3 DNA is TGCGCCAGCAATAGCGAGGGGGTCGGACTGAACACTGAAGCTTTCTTT.

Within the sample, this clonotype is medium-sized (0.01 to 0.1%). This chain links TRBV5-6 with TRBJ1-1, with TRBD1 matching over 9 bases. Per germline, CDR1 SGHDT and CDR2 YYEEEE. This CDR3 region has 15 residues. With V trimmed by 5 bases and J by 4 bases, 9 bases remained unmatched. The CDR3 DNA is TGTGCCAGCAGTCAACCCACGACAGGGGGCACTGAAGCTTTCTTT. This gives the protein CASSQPTTGGTEAFF.

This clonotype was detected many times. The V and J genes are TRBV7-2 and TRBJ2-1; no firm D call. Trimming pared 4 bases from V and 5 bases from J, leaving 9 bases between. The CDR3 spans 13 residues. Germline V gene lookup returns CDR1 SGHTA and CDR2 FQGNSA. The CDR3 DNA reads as TGTGCCAGCAGCTCACCCTTTCACAATGAGCAGTTCTTC. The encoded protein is CASSSPFHNEQFF. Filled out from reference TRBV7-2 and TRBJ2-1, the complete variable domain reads GAGVSQSPSNKVTEKGKDVELRCDPISGHTALYWYRQSLGQGLEFLIYFQGNSAPDKSGLPSDRFSAERTGGSVSTLTIQRTQQEDSAVYLCASSSPFHNEQFFGPGTRLTVL.

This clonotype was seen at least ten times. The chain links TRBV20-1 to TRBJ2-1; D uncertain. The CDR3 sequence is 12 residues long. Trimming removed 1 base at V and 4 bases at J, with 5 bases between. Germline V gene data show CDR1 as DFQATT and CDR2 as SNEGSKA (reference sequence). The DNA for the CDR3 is TGCAGTGCTAGAGCAAGTTACAATGAGCAGTTCTTC. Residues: CSARASYNEQFF.

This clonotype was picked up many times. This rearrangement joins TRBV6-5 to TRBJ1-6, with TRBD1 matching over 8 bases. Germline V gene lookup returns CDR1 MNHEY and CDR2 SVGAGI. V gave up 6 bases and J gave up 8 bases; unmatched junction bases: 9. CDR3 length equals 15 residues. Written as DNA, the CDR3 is TGTGCCAGCAGCGCCACCGGACAGGGATATTCACCCCTCCACTTT. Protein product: CASSATGQGYSPLHF.

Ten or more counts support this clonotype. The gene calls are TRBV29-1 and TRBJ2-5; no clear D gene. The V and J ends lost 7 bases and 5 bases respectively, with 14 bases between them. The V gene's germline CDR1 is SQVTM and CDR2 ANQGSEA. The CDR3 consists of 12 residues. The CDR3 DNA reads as TGCAGCGCAGACGGCCAGAGGGAGACCCAGTACTTC. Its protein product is CSADGQRETQYF. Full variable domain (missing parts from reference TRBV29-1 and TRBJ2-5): SAVISQKPSRDICQRGTSLTIQCQVDSQVTMMFWYRQQPGQSLTLIATANQGSEATYESGFVIDKFPISRPNLTFSTLTVSNMSPEDSSIYLCSADGQRETQYFGPGTRLLVL.

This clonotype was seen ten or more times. The CDR3 is CASSLTWAYNEQFF. The CDR3 DNA reads as TGTGCCAGCAGTCTCACGTGGGCCTACAATGAGCAGTTCTTC. The chain has TRBV5-5 and TRBJ2-1; D call uncertain. The CDR3 totals 14 residues. Germline V gene sequence: CDR1 SGHKS, CDR2 YYEKEE (reference sequence). V was cut by 5 bases and J by 2 bases, with 11 bases left in between.